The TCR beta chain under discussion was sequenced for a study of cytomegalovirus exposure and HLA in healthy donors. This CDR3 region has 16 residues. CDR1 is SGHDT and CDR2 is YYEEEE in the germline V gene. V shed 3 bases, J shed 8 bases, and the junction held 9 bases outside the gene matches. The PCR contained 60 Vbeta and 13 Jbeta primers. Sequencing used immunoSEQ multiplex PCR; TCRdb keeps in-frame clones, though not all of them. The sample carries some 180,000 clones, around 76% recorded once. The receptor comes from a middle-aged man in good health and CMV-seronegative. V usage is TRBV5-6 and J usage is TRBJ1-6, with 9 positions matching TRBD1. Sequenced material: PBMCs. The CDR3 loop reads CASSSRDRAHYSPLHF. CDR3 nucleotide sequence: TGTGCCAGCAGCTCCCGGGACAGGGCCCACTATTCACCCCTCCACTTT.